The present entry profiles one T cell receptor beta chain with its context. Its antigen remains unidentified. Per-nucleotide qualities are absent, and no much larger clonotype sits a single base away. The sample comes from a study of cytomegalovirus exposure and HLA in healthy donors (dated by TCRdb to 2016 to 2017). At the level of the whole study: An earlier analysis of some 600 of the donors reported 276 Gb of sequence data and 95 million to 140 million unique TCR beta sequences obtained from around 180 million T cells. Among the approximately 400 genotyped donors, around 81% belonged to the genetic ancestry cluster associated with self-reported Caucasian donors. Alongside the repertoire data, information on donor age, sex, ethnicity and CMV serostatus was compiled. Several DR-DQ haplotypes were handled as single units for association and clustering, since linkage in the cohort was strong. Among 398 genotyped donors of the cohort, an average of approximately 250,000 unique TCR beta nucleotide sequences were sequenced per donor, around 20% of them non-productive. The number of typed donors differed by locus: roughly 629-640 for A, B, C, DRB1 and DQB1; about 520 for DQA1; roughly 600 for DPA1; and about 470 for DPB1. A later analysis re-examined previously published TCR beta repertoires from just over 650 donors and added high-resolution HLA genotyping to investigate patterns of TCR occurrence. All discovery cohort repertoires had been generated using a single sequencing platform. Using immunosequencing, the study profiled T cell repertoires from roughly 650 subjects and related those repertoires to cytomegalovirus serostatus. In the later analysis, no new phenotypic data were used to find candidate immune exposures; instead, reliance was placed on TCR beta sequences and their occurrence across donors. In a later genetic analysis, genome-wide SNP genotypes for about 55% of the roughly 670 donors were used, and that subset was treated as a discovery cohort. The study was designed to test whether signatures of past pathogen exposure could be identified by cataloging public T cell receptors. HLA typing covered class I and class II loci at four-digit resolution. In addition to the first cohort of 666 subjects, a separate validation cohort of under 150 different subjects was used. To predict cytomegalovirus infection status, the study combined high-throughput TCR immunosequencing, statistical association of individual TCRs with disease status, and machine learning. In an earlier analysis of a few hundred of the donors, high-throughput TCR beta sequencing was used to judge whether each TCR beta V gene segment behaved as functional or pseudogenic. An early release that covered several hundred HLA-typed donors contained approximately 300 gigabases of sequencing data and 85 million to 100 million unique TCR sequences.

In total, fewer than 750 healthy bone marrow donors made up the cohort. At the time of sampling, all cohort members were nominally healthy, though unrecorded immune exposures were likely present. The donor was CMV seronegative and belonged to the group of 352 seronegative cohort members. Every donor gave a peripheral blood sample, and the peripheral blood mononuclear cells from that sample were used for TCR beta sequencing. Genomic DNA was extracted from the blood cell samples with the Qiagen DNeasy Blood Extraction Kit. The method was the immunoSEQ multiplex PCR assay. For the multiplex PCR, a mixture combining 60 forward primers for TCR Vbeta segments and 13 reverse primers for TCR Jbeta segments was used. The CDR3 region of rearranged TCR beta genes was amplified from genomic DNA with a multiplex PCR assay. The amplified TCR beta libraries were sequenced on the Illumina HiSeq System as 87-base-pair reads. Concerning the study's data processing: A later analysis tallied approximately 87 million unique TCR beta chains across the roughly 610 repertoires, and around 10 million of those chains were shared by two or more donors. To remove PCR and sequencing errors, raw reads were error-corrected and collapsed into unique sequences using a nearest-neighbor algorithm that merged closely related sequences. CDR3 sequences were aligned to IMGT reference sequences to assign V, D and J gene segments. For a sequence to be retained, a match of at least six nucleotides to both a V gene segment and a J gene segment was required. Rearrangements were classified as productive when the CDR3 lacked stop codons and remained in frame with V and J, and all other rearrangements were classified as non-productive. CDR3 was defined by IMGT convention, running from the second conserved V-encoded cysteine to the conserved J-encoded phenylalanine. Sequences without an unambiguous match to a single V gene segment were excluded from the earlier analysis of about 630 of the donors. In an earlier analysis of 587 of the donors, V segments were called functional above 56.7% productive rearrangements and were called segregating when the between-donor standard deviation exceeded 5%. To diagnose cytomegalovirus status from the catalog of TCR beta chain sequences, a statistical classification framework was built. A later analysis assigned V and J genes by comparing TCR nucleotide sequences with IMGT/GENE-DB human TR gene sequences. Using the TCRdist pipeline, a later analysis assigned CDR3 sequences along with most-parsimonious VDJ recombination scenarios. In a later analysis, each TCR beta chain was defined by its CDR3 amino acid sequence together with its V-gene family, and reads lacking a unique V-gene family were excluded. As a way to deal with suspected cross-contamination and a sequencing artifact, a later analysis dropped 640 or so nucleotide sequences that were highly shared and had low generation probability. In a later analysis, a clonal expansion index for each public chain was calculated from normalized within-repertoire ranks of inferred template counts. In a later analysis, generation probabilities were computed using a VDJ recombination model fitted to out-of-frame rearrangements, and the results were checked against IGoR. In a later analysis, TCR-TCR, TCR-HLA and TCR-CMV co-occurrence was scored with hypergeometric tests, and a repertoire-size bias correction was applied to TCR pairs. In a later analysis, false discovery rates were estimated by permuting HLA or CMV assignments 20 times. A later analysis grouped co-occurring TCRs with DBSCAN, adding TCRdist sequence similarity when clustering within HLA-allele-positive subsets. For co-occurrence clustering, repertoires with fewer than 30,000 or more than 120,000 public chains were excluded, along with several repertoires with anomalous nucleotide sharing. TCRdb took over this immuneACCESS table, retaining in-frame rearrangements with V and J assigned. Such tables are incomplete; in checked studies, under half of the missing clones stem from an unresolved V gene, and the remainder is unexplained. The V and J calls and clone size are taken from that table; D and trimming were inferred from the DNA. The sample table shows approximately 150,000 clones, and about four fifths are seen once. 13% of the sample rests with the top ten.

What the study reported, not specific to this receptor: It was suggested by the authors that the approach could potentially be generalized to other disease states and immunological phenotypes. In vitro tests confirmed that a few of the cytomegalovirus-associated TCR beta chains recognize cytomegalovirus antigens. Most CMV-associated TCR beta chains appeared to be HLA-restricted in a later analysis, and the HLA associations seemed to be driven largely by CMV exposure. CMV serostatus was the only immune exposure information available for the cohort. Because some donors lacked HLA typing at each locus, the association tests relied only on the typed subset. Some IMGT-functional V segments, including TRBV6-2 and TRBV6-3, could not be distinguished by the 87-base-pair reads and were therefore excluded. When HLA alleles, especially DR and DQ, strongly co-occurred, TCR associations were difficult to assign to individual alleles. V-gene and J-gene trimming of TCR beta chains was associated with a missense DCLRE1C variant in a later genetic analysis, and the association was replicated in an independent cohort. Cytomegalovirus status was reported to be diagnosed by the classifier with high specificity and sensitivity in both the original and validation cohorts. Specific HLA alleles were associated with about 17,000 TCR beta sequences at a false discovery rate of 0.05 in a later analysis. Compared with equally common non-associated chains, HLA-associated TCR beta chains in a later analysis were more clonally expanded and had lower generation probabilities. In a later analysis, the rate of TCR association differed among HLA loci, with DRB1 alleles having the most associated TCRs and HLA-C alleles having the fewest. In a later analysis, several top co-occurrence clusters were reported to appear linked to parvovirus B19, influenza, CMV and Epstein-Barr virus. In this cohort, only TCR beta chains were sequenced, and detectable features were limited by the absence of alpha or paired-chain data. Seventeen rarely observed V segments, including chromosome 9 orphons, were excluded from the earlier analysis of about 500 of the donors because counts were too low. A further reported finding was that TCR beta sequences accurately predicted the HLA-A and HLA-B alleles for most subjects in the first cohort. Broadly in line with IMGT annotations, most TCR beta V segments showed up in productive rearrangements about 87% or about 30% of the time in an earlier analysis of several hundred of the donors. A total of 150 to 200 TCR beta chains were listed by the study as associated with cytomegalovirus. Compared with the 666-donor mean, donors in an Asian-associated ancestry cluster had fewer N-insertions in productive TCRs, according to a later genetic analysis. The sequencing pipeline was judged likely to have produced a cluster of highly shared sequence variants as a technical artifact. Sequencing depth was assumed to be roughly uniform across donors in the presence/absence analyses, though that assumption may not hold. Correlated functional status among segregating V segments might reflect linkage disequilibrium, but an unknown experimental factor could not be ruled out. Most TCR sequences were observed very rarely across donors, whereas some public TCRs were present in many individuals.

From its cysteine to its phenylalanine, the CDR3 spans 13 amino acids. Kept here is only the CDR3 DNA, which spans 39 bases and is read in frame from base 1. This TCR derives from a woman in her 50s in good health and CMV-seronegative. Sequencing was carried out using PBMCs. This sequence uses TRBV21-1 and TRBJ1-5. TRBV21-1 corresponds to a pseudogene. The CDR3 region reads CASSSGNNQPQHF. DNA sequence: TGTGCCAGCAGCAGCGGAAATAATCAGCCCCAGCATTTT.